Listed below are T cell receptor beta chains from one sample, sequenced in a study of graft-versus-host responses after intestinal transplantation. Here immunoSEQ multiplex PCR was the method, and the copy in TCRdb shows in-frame clones only, minus some. This repertoire shows 80,000 to 85,000 clones, 91% found once; its top ten account for 0.1%. No antigens are known for them. Sample: unstimulated CD4+ T cells sorted from spleen or lymph node cells, taken before intestinal transplant. These TCRs come from a human donor who received an intestinal transplant. Each CDR3 is given with its conserved first and last residue. D genes are given only for firm matches. Clone size is not always given. Where it is, it says once, few, many or a class for expanded clones.

V gene	D gene	J gene	clone size	CDR3 protein	CDR3 DNA
TRBV11-2	.	TRBJ2-7	.	CASSLSSGGATNYEQYF	TGTGCCAGCAGCTTATCATCGGGGGGCGCAACCAACTACGAGCAGTACTTC
TRBV5-1	TRBD1	TRBJ2-7	.	CASSLRTGWGYEQYF	TGCGCCAGCAGCTTGAGGACAGGGTGGGGCTACGAGCAGTACTTC
TRBV5-5	.	TRBJ2-5	once	CASSLRESPLQETQYF	TGTGCCAGCAGCTTACGGGAATCTCCACTACAAGAGACCCAGTACTTC
TRBV5-8	.	TRBJ1-3	.	CASSLRGTSGNTIYF	TGTGCCAGCAGCTTGCGGGGTACCTCTGGAAACACCATATATTTT
TRBV6-5	.	TRBJ1-5	.	CASSYPEYSNQPQHF	TGTGCCAGCAGTTATCCCGAGTATAGCAATCAGCCCCAGCATTTT
TRBV11-2	.	TRBJ1-1	.	CASSLEGGHTEAFF	TGTGCCAGCAGCTTAGAAGGGGGTCACACTGAAGCTTTCTTT
TRBV6-5	TRBD1	TRBJ1-6	few	CASSAWTGNSPLHF	TGTGCCAGCAGTGCTTGGACAGGGAATTCACCCCTCCACTTT
TRBV27	.	TRBJ1-6	.	CASSYVRGSSYNSPLHF	TGTGCCAGCAGTTATGTTAGGGGATCGTCCTATAATTCACCCCTCCACTTT
TRBV21-1	.	TRBJ2-7	.	CASSKVWGGVGEQYF	TGTGCCAGCAGCAAAGTTTGGGGGGGGGTTGGGGAGCAGTACTTC
TRBV6-5	.	TRBJ1-1	.	CASSSGTLNTEAFF	TGTGCCAGCAGTTCCGGGACATTGAACACTGAAGCTTTCTTT
TRBV6-1	.	TRBJ1-3	.	CASSARRLTGNTIYF	TGTGCCAGCAGTGCTCGGAGACTAACTGGAAACACCATATATTTT
TRBV6-5	.	TRBJ1-1	.	CASSREGGTEAFF	TGTGCCAGCAGTCGTGAAGGGGGTACTGAAGCTTTCTTT
TRBV27	.	TRBJ1-1	.	CASSLVPQGNTEAFF	TGTGCCAGCAGTTTAGTCCCACAGGGGAACACTGAAGCTTTCTTT
TRBV5-1	.	TRBJ2-3	.	CASSLAGPTDTQYF	TGCGCCAGCAGCTTGGCAGGTCCGACAGATACGCAGTATTTT
TRBV6-6	TRBD1	TRBJ1-1	.	CASKRNPGTGEAFF	TGTGCCAGCAAACGAAATCCCGGGACAGGGGAAGCTTTCTTT
TRBV4-3	TRBD1	TRBJ2-7	.	CASSQDRQGYHYEQYF	TGCGCCAGCAGCCAAGATAGACAGGGGTATCACTACGAGCAGTACTTC
TRBV7-2	.	TRBJ2-1	.	CASSHRGLFYNEQFF	TGTGCCAGCAGCCACCGGGGACTTTTCTACAATGAGCAGTTCTTC
TRBV7-2	.	TRBJ2-7	.	CASSRGGGPTYEQYF	TGTGCCAGCAGCCGAGGGGGGGGGCCAACCTACGAGCAGTACTTC
TRBV4-3	.	TRBJ1-1	.	CASSQELRGRNTEAFF	TGCGCCAGCAGCCAGGAACTCAGGGGCCGGAACACTGAAGCTTTCTTT
TRBV5-8	.	TRBJ1-1	.	CASSQAQGSRGWLNTEAFF	TGTGCCAGCAGCCAAGCCCAAGGGTCTCGGGGGTGGCTGAACACTGAAGCTTTCTTT
TRBV6-1	.	TRBJ1-2	.	CASSEVWTDGYTF	TGTGCCAGCAGTGAAGTGTGGACAGATGGCTACACCTTC
TRBV6-4	.	TRBJ2-2	.	CASSSRAGELFF	TGTGCCAGCAGTTCCAGGGCCGGGGAGCTGTTTTTT
TRBV4-3	.	TRBJ1-3	.	CASSQETGSGNTIYF	TGCGCCAGCAGCCAAGAAACAGGCTCTGGAAACACCATATATTTT
TRBV5-5	.	TRBJ2-7	.	CASSGRQTYEQYF	TGTGCCAGCAGCGGAAGACAGACCTACGAGCAGTACTTC
TRBV5-1	.	TRBJ2-7	.	CASSPGREQYF	TGCGCCAGCAGCCCTGGCCGCGAGCAGTACTTC
TRBV7-2	TRBD1	TRBJ2-3	.	CASSTRTGGTSTQYF	TGTGCCAGCAGCACCCGGACAGGGGGCACTAGTACGCAGTATTTT
TRBV6-5	.	TRBJ1-1	once	CASSYARGYTEAFF	TGTGCCAGCAGTTACGCAAGGGGCTACACTGAAGCTTTCTTT
TRBV5-1	TRBD2	TRBJ2-3	.	CASSPLRGGRPDADTQYF	TGCGCCAGCAGCCCGTTGCGGGGGGGCCGACCCGACGCAGATACGCAGTATTTT
TRBV29-1	.	TRBJ1-1	.	CSVGWGSMNTEAFF	TGCAGCGTTGGATGGGGCAGTATGAACACTGAAGCTTTCTTT
TRBV6-1	.	TRBJ2-5	once	CASSEVGQLWAPETQYF	TGTGCCAGCAGTGAAGTAGGCCAGCTTTGGGCCCCAGAGACCCAGTACTTC
TRBV20-1	.	TRBJ1-2	.	CSPGANYGYTF	TGCAGCCCCGGAGCTAACTATGGCTACACCTTC
TRBV5-1	TRBD1	TRBJ1-3	.	CASSLASGGGNTIYF	TGCGCCAGCAGCTTGGCGTCAGGGGGAGGAAACACCATATATTTT
TRBV27	.	TRBJ1-2	.	CASSLGQGKWKSYTF	TGTGCCAGCAGTTTAGGGCAGGGGAAGTGGAAGAGCTACACCTTC
TRBV29-1	TRBD1	TRBJ2-4	.	CSVSLTGGENIQYF	TGCAGCGTTTCTCTTACAGGGGGCGAAAACATTCAGTACTTC
TRBV7-2	.	TRBJ1-4	.	CASSLMGQTNEKLFF	TGTGCCAGCAGCTTAATGGGCCAGACTAATGAAAAACTGTTTTTT
TRBV2	.	TRBJ2-5	once	CASSEGATQETQYF	TGTGCCAGCAGTGAGGGGGCCACCCAAGAGACCCAGTACTTC
TRBV10-3	TRBD2	TRBJ2-4	.	CAISEAGRADIQYF	TGTGCCATCAGTGAGGCAGGGAGGGCAGACATTCAGTACTTC
TRBV5-1	TRBD1	TRBJ2-5	.	CASSAGQVFQETQYF	TGCGCCAGCAGCGCCGGACAGGTTTTTCAAGAGACCCAGTACTTC
TRBV5-1	.	TRBJ2-7	.	CASSPSPGYTSYEQYF	TGCGCCAGCAGCCCGTCCCCGGGATACACCTCCTACGAGCAGTACTTC
TRBV2	TRBD1	TRBJ2-5	.	CATQGGQGGRETQYF	TGTGCCACCCAGGGGGGACAGGGAGGAAGGGAGACCCAGTACTTC
TRBV25-1	TRBD1	TRBJ1-2	.	CASRGDREANYGYTF	TGTGCCAGCAGGGGGGACAGGGAAGCTAACTATGGCTACACCTTC
TRBV23-1	TRBD1	TRBJ1-1	once	CASSPPGQLNTEAFF	TGCGCCAGCAGTCCCCCGGGACAGCTGAACACTGAAGCTTTCTTT
TRBV15	TRBD1	TRBJ1-1	.	CATSSRDRNTEAFF	TGTGCCACCAGCAGCCGGGACAGGAACACTGAAGCTTTCTTT
TRBV10-3	TRBD2	TRBJ2-3	.	CAISVLAGSTDTQYF	TGTGCCATCAGTGTACTAGCGGGGTCTACAGATACGCAGTATTTT